The clone carrying this TCR beta chain was picked up many times. Its specificity is unknown. Unique molecular identifiers were added to individual cDNA molecules. One entry per CDR3 protein results from TCRdb running MiXCR on the 5' RACE reads. Among roughly 32,000 distinct CDR3 sequences listed, 3.9% were seen once. The data were taken from a study of early T cells in non-severe SARS-CoV-2 infection. Looking at the study overall: Chains were unpaired, as sequencing was done on bulk RNA from unsorted whole blood.

Study outcomes and limitations: Anti-spike CD8 responses were favored in VDJdb matching, and private and CD4 specificities were missed.

V lost 4 bases to trimming and J lost 2 bases; unmatched junction nucleotides: 8. This CDR3 is 15 amino acids long. CDR1 and CDR2 (germline): SGHDT, YYEEEE. The sample taken for sequencing was whole blood. The TCR sequence derives from an adult who was a healthcare worker with PCR-confirmed SARS-CoV-2 infection or an uninfected control (not recorded which). This rearrangement joins TRBV5-6 to TRBJ2-7; 8 bases align to TRBD1. The CDR3 sequence is CASSIPGTGPYEQYF. The CDR3 DNA is TGTGCCAGCAGCATACCCGGGACAGGCCCCTACGAGCAGTACTTC.